This T cell receptor beta chain was profiled in a study of CD8 T cells in Susac syndrome. A quantity of about 0.5 to 1 ug RNA underwent reverse transcription using random hexamers. TCRdb re-derived calls from the immunoSEQ multiplex PCR reads in MiXCR, one entry per CDR3 protein. Of about 280,000 distinct CDR3 sequences in the sample, roughly 81% were seen once. The CDR3 contains 14 residues. The V gene lost 5 bases and the J gene lost 6 bases, with 17 bases spanning the gap. The germline V gene encodes CDR1 MNHEY and CDR2 SVGAGI. The chain joins TRBV6-5 to TRBJ2-7; a possible D gene is TRBD2 (5 bases). The sequencing sample was made of CD8+ T cells from PBMCs. This clonotype was sampled from a human donor with multiple sclerosis. CDR3 sequence: CASSVDMPGGEQYF. Here the CDR3 DNA reads TGTGCCAGCAGTGTCGACATGCCAGGAGGCGAGCAGTACTTC.